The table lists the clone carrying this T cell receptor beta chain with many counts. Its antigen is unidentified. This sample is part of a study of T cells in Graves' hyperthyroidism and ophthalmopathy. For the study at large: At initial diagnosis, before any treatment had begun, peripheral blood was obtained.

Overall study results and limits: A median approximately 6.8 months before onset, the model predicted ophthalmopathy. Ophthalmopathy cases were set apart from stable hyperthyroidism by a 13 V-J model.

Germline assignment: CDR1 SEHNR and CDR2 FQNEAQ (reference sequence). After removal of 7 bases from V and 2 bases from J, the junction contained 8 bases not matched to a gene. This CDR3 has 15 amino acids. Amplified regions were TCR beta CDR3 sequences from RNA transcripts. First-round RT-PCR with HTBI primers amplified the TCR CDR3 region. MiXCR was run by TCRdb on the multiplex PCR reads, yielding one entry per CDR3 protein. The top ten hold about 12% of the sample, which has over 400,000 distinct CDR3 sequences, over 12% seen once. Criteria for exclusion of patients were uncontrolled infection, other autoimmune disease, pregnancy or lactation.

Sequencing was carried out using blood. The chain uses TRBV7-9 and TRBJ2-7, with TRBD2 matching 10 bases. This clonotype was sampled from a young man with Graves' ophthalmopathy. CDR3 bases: TGTGCCAGCACCATAGCGGGAGGAACACCCTACGAGCAGTACTTC. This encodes CASTIAGGTPYEQYF. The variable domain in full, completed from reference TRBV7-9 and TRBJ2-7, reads DTGVSQNPRHKITKRGQNVTFRCDPISEHNRLYWYRQTLGQGPEFLTYFQNEAQLEKSRLLSDRFSAERPKGSFSTLEIQRTEQGDSAMYLCASTIAGGTPYEQYFGPGTRLTVT.